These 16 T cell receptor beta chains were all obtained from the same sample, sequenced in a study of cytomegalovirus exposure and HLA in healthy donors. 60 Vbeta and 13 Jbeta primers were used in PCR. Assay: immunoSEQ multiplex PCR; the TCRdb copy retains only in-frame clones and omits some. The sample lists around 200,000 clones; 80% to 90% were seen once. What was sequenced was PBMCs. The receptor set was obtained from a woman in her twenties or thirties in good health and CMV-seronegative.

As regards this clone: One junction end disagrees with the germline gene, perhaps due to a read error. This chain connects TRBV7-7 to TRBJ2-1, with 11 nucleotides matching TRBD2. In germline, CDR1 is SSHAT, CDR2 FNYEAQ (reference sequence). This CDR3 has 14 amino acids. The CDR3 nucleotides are TGTGCTAGCAGCTTAGCGGGAGGGCCTCATGAGCAGTTCTTC. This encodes CASSLAGGPHEQFF.

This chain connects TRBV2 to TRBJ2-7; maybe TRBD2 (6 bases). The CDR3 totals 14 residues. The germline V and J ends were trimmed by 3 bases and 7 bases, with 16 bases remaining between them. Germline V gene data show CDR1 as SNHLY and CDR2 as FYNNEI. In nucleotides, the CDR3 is TGTGCCAGCAGTGAGTTTGGGGCCGGGAGTGAGCAGTACTTC. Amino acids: CASSEFGAGSEQYF.

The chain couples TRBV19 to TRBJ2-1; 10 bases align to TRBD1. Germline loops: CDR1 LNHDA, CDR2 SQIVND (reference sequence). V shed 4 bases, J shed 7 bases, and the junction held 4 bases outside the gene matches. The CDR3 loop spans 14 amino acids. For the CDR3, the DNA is TGTGCCAGTAGTAGACAGGGGGCTGTGAATGAGCAGTTCTTC. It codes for CASSRQGAVNEQFF.

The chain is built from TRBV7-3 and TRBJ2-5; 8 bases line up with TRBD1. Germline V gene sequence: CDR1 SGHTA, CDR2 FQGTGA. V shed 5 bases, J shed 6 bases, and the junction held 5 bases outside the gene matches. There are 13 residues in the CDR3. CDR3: CASSADREQTQYF. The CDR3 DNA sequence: TGTGCCAGCAGCGCGGACAGGGAACAGACCCAGTACTTC. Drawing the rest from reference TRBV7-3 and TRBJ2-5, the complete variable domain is GAGVSQTPSNKVTEKGKYVELRCDPISGHTALYWYRQSLGQGPEFLIYFQGTGAADDSGLPNDRFFAVRPEGSVSTLKIQRTERGDSAVYLCASSADREQTQYFGPGTRLLVL.

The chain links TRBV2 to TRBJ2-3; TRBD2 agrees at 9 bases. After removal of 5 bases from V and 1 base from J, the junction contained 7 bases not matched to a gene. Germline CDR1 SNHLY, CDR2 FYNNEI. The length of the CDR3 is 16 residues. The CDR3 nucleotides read TGTGCCAGCAGTTTGCCTTCTAGCGGGGGCACAGATACGCAGTATTTT. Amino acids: CASSLPSSGGTDTQYF. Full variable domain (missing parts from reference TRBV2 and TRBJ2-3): EPEVTQTPSHQVTQMGQEVILRCVPISNHLYFYWYRQILGQKVEFLVSFYNNEISEKSEIFDDQFSVERPDGSNFTLKIRSTKLEDSAMYFCASSLPSSGGTDTQYFGPGTRLTVL.

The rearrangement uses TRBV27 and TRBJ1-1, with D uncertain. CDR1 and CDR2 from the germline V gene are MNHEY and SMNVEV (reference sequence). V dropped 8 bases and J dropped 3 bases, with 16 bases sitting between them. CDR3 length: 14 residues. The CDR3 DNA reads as TGTGCCAGCGCCCGAAGAGGGAGCCACACTGAAGCTTTCTTT. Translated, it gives CASARRGSHTEAFF.

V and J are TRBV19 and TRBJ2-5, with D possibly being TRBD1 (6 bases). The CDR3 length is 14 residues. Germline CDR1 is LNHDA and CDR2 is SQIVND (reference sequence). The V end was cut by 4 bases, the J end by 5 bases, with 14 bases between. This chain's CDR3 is CASSSHTRGETQYF. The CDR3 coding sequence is TGTGCCAGTAGTAGCCATACTAGGGGGGAGACCCAGTACTTC.

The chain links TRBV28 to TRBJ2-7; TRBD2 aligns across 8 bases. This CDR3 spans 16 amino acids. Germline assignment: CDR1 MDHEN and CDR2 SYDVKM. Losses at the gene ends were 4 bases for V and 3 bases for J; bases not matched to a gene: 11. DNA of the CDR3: TGTGCCAGCAGTTCACCCGGAGTAGCGGGAATCTACGAGCAGTACTTC. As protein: CASSSPGVAGIYEQYF.

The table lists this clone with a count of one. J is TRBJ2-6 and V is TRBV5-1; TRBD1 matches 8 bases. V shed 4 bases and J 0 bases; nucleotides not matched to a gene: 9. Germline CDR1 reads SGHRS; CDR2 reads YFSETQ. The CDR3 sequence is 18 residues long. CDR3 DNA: TGCGCCAGCAGCCCAAGGGGACAGGCCAACTCTGGGGCCAACGTCCTGACTTTC. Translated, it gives CASSPRGQANSGANVLTF.

The CDR3 DNA sequence: TGTGCCAGCAGCTTAGTTCTGACAGGGGAGGAGACCCAGTACTTC. Translated: CASSLVLTGEETQYF. V usage is TRBV11-1 and J usage is TRBJ2-5; 8 bases match TRBD1. Trimming at V came to 1 base and at J to 5 bases, leaving 6 bases not matched to a gene. Germline CDR1 SGHAT, CDR2 FQDESV (reference sequence). The CDR3 totals 15 residues.

Written as DNA, the CDR3 is TGTGCCAGCAGCCCACGGACTAGCCGAGAGACCCAGTACTTC. It is translated as CASSPRTSRETQYF. The chain couples TRBV7-2 to TRBJ2-5; 8 nucleotides match TRBD2. With 5 bases clipped from V and 4 bases from J, the junction kept 6 bases outside the gene matches. Germline V gives CDR1 SGHTA, CDR2 FQGNSA. The CDR3 covers 14 residues.

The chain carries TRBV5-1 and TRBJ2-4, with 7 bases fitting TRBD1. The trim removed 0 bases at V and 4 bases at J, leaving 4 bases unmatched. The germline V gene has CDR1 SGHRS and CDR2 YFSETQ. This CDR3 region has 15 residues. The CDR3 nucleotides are TGCGCCAGCAGCTTGGCTACAGGGGCTAAAAACATTCAGTACTTC. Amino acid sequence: CASSLATGAKNIQYF.

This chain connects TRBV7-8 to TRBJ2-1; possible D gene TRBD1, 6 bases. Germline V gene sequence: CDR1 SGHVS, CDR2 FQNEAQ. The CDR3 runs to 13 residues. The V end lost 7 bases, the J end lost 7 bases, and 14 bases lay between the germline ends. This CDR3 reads CASKADRGNEQFF. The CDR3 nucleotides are TGTGCCAGCAAGGCGGATAGGGGGAATGAGCAGTTCTTC.

The CDR3 bases are TGTGCCAGCAACGTTCTGCCAGGCGAGCAGTACTTC. It is translated as CASNVLPGEQYF. The chain couples TRBV28 to TRBJ2-7; D is uncertain. Germline assignment: CDR1 MDHEN and CDR2 SYDVKM. The CDR3 runs 12 residues. Trimming cost V 7 bases and J 6 bases, with 13 bases left between them.

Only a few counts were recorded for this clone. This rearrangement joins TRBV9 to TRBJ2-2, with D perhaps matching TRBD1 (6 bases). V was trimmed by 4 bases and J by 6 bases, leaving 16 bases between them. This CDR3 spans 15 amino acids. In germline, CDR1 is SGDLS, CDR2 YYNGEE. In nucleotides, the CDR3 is TGTGCCAGCAGCACCCTCACAGGGCAGTCCGGGGAGCTGTTTTTT. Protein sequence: CASSTLTGQSGELFF.

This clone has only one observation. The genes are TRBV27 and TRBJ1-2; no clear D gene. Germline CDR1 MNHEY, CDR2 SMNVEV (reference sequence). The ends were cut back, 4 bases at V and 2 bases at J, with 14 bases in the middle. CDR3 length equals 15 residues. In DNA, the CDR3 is TGTGCCAGCAGTTCGATCAGGAACCGGAACTATGGCTACACCTTC. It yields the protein CASSSIRNRNYGYTF.